A selection of T cell receptor beta chains follows, all from one sample in a study of technical replicates of blood from a few donors. Clones were sequenced by immunoSEQ multiplex PCR, and TCRdb holds only the in-frame ones, with some missing. The data show about 82,000 clones, 95% to 96% seen once. Sequencing was done on a sample of T cells isolated from PBMCs. The receptors come from a human donor in good health. Each CDR3 is given with its conserved first and last residue. The D gene is left open where the match is weak. For some rows the clone size is stated as once, few or many, or as a class when expanded; others skip it.

clone size: -
J gene: TRBJ1-3
D gene: TRBD1
V gene: TRBV27
CDR3 protein: CASSRTGSGNTIYF
CDR3 DNA: TGTGCCAGCAGTCGGACAGGCTCTGGAAACACCATATATTTT

clone size: -
J gene: TRBJ1-1
D gene: -
V gene: TRBV30
CDR3 protein: CAWRAGWNTEAFF
CDR3 DNA: TGTGCCTGGAGGGCAGGTTGGAACACTGAAGCTTTCTTT

clone size: -
J gene: TRBJ1-2
D gene: TRBD1
V gene: TRBV9
CDR3 protein: CASSLGQASYGYTF
CDR3 DNA: TGTGCCAGCAGCTTAGGACAGGCCTCATATGGCTACACCTTC

clone size: -
J gene: TRBJ2-7
D gene: TRBD2
V gene: TRBV5-1
CDR3 protein: CASSPGTSGSEQYF
CDR3 DNA: TGCGCCAGCAGCCCCGGGACTAGCGGGAGCGAGCAGTACTTC

clone size: -
J gene: TRBJ1-1
D gene: TRBD1
V gene: TRBV5-1
CDR3 protein: CASSLAIFGTGANEAFF
CDR3 DNA: TGCGCCAGCAGCTTGGCCATCTTCGGGACAGGGGCGAATGAAGCTTTCTTT

clone size: -
J gene: TRBJ1-5
D gene: TRBD1
V gene: TRBV19
CDR3 protein: CASSIRQGARNNQPQHF
CDR3 DNA: TGTGCCAGTAGTATTCGTCAGGGGGCGCGAAACAATCAGCCCCAGCATTTT

clone size: -
J gene: TRBJ1-3
D gene: -
V gene: TRBV4-1
CDR3 protein: CASSQVRGDTIYF
CDR3 DNA: TGCGCCAGCAGCCAAGTGCGTGGAGACACCATATATTTT

clone size: -
J gene: TRBJ2-7
D gene: TRBD2
V gene: TRBV9
CDR3 protein: CASSEAGGNEQYF
CDR3 DNA: TGTGCCAGCAGCGAGGCCGGGGGGAACGAGCAGTACTTC

clone size: -
J gene: TRBJ2-1
D gene: -
V gene: TRBV27
CDR3 protein: CASSFPAGLVNEQFF
CDR3 DNA: TGTGCCAGCAGTTTTCCGGCGGGACTTGTGAATGAGCAGTTCTTC

clone size: -
J gene: TRBJ2-7
D gene: -
V gene: TRBV4-2
CDR3 protein: CASSPEVGEPEQYF
CDR3 DNA: TGTGCCAGCAGCCCAGAGGTCGGGGAACCCGAGCAGTACTTC

clone size: once
J gene: TRBJ1-2
D gene: TRBD1
V gene: TRBV20-1
CDR3 protein: CSLQGTYGYTF
CDR3 DNA: TGCAGTTTACAGGGGACCTATGGCTACACCTTC

clone size: -
J gene: TRBJ2-7
D gene: TRBD1
V gene: TRBV5-6
CDR3 protein: CASSFGTGGDYEQYF
CDR3 DNA: TGTGCCAGCAGCTTTGGGACAGGGGGCGACTACGAGCAGTACTTC

clone size: -
J gene: TRBJ2-3
D gene: TRBD2
V gene: TRBV7-9
CDR3 protein: CASSALGLGEKDTQYF
CDR3 DNA: TGTGCCAGCAGCGCTCTAGGACTAGGGGAAAAAGATACGCAGTATTTT

clone size: -
J gene: TRBJ2-5
D gene: -
V gene: TRBV2
CDR3 protein: CASIPLRWETQYF
CDR3 DNA: TGTGCCAGCATCCCTCTGCGATGGGAGACCCAGTACTTC

clone size: -
J gene: TRBJ1-2
D gene: -
V gene: TRBV29-1
CDR3 protein: CSVERQNYGYTF
CDR3 DNA: TGCAGCGTTGAAAGACAGAACTATGGCTACACCTTC

clone size: -
J gene: TRBJ1-5
D gene: -
V gene: TRBV5-6
CDR3 protein: CASSLGRVMEPQHF
CDR3 DNA: TGTGCCAGCAGCTTGGGCAGGGTGATGGAGCCCCAGCATTTT

clone size: -
J gene: TRBJ1-5
D gene: -
V gene: TRBV2
CDR3 protein: CASSRPQGTQHF
CDR3 DNA: TGTGCCAGCAGTCGGCCCCAGGGGACCCAGCATTTT

clone size: -
J gene: TRBJ1-3
D gene: TRBD1
V gene: TRBV4-2
CDR3 protein: CASSQDRGTGNTIYF
CDR3 DNA: TGTGCCAGCAGCCAAGACAGGGGGACTGGAAACACCATATATTTT

clone size: -
J gene: TRBJ2-3
D gene: -
V gene: TRBV28
CDR3 protein: CASSLASGVADTQYF
CDR3 DNA: TGTGCCAGCAGTTTAGCTTCAGGGGTAGCAGATACGCAGTATTTT

clone size: -
J gene: TRBJ1-1
D gene: TRBD1
V gene: TRBV5-1
CDR3 protein: CASSSKTGGYTEAFF
CDR3 DNA: TGCGCCAGCAGCTCTAAGACAGGGGGCTACACTGAAGCTTTCTTT

clone size: -
J gene: TRBJ1-3
D gene: -
V gene: TRBV29-1
CDR3 protein: CSVESLSGNTIYF
CDR3 DNA: TGCAGCGTTGAAAGCCTCTCTGGAAACACCATATATTTT

clone size: -
J gene: TRBJ1-5
D gene: -
V gene: TRBV11-2
CDR3 protein: CASSPTGFGQPQHF
CDR3 DNA: TGTGCCAGCAGCCCTACAGGGTTTGGTCAGCCCCAGCATTTT

clone size: -
J gene: TRBJ2-7
D gene: -
V gene: TRBV7-8
CDR3 protein: CASSLAAKRVQYF
CDR3 DNA: TGTGCCAGCAGCTTAGCGGCCAAGAGGGTCCAGTACTTC

clone size: -
J gene: TRBJ2-7
D gene: -
V gene: TRBV5-1
CDR3 protein: CASSGSAYEQYF
CDR3 DNA: TGCGCCAGCAGCGGCTCCGCATACGAGCAGTACTTC

clone size: -
J gene: TRBJ1-1
D gene: -
V gene: TRBV19
CDR3 protein: CASSKDPWGDTEAFF
CDR3 DNA: TGTGCCAGTAGCAAAGACCCCTGGGGGGACACTGAAGCTTTCTTT

clone size: once
J gene: TRBJ2-5
D gene: TRBD2
V gene: TRBV5-1
CDR3 protein: CASSFRLAGGGETQYF
CDR3 DNA: TGCGCCAGCAGCTTTCGTTTGGCGGGAGGGGGAGAGACCCAGTACTTC

clone size: -
J gene: TRBJ1-2
D gene: TRBD1
V gene: TRBV6-5
CDR3 protein: CASSNQGVYGYTF
CDR3 DNA: TGTGCCAGCAGTAATCAGGGGGTCTATGGCTACACCTTC

clone size: -
J gene: TRBJ2-7
D gene: TRBD2
V gene: TRBV5-4
CDR3 protein: CASSPGTNSYEQYF
CDR3 DNA: TGTGCCAGCAGCCCCGGGACTAACTCCTACGAGCAGTACTTC